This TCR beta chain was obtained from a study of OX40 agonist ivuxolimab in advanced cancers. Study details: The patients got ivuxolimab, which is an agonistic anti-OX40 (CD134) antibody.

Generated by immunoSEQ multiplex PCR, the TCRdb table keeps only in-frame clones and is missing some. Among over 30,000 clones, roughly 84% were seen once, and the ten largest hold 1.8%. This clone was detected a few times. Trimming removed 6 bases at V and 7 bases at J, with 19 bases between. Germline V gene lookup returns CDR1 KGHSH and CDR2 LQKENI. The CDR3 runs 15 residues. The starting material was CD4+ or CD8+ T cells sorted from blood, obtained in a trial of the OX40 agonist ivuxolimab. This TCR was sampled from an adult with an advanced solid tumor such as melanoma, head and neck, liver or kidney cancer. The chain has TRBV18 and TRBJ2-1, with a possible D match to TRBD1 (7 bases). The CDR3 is CASSPGATGRNEQFF. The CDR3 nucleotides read TGTGCCAGCTCTCCCGGAGCGACAGGGAGGAATGAGCAGTTCTTC. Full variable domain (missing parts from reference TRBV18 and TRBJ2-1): NAGVMQNPRHLVRRRGQEARLRCSPMKGHSHVYWYRQLPEEGLKFMVYLQKENIIDESGMPKERFSAEFPKEGPSILRIQQVVRGDSAAYFCASSPGATGRNEQFFGPGTRLTVL.